The 14 T cell receptor beta chains given below trace back to one sample, sequenced in a study of T-cell memory formation after mild COVID-19. TCRdb recomputed calls from the 5' RACE reads with MiXCR, one row per CDR3 protein. The sample consists of under 200,000 distinct CDR3 sequences, more than 9% of them appearing once. Specimen: PBMCs or a T cell subset sorted from them (not recorded which). These receptors all stem from a man between 18 and 35 years old who had mild COVID-19 (a few samples of this study predate the infection). Cell type and time point are not known.

This chain's CDR3 is CASSPPHGETQYF. The CDR3 DNA follows: TGTGCCAGCTCACCACCCCACGGAGAGACCCAGTACTTC. This rearrangement joins TRBV18 to TRBJ2-5; D is uncertain. Germline V gives CDR1 KGHSH, CDR2 LQKENI. The CDR3 length is 13 residues. The V and J ends lost 0 bases and 4 bases respectively, with 6 bases between them.

This clonotype was recorded a few times. The rearrangement uses TRBV5-5 and TRBJ1-2, with D unresolved. The CDR3 has 12 residues. Trimming took 0 bases from V and 8 from J, leaving 8 bases between them. CDR1 and CDR2 from the germline V gene are SGHKS and YYEKEE (reference sequence). Here the CDR3 reads CASSLDTNGYTF. Written as DNA, the CDR3 is TGTGCCAGCAGCTTGGATACGAACGGCTACACCTTC. The whole variable domain, filled in from reference TRBV5-5 and TRBJ1-2, reads DAGVTQSPTHLIKTRGQQVTLRCSPISGHKSVSWYQQVLGQGPQFIFQYYEKEERGRGNFPDRFSARQFPNYSSELNVNALLLGDSALYLCASSLDTNGYTFGSGTRLTVV.

This clonotype was counted a few times. This rearrangement joins TRBV28 to TRBJ2-7; the D gene is possibly TRBD1 (5 bases). The germline CDR1 and CDR2 sequences are MDHEN and SYDVKM. Trimming removed 3 bases from V and 4 bases from J, with 7 bases in between. The CDR3 is 12 residues long. CDR3 nucleotides: TGTGCCAGCAGTTTGGGGCAGTACGAGCAGTACGTC. Translation gives CASSLGQYEQYV.

This clonotype was seen only a few times. This sequence joins TRBV9 and TRBJ2-7; D perhaps matches TRBD2 (6 bases). V dropped 0 bases and J dropped 0 bases, with 10 bases sitting between them. CDR3 length equals 15 residues. Germline CDR1 is SGDLS and CDR2 is YYNGEE. Written as DNA, the CDR3 is TGTGCCAGCAGCGTAGTGGGGGGACCCTCCTACGAGCAGTACTTC. This gives the protein CASSVVGGPSYEQYF.

This clonotype was detected ten times or more. Sequence at one end of the junction differs from germline and may be a read error. The chain recombines TRBV7-7 with TRBJ2-2; a possible D gene is TRBD1 (5 bases). In germline, CDR1 is SSHAT, CDR2 FNYEAQ (reference sequence). This CDR3 comprises 13 residues. CDR3 in amino acids: CASSPWGSGELFF. CDR3 bases: TGTGCTAGCAGCCCCTGGGGCTCCGGGGAGCTGTTTTTT.

The chain links TRBV6-6 to TRBJ2-7; perhaps D is TRBD1 or TRBD2 (6 bases each). The V gene's germline CDR1 is MNHNY and CDR2 SVGAGI (reference sequence). V shed 6 bases and J shed 3 bases, with 12 bases lying between them. CDR3 length equals 13 residues. CDR3 nucleotide sequence: TGTGCCAGCAGACGAGGGGGGCTCTACGAGCAGTACGTC. Protein product: CASRRGGLYEQYV.

This clonotype appeared a few times. V and J are TRBV6-5 and TRBJ1-6; tentative D call: TRBD1 (6 bases). The CDR3 runs 17 residues. The ends were cut back, 5 bases at V and 6 bases at J, with 20 bases in the middle. CDR1 and CDR2 from the germline V gene are MNHEY and SVGAGI. CDR3 bases: TGTGCCAGCAGTACCGATCGACAGGCTACTTTTAATTCACCCCTCCACTTT. Amino acids: CASSTDRQATFNSPLHF.

This clonotype appeared a few times. This chain links TRBV20-1 with TRBJ1-2, with D maybe TRBD1 (6 bases). The germline V gene encodes CDR1 DFQATT and CDR2 SNEGSKA (reference sequence). The CDR3 spans 13 residues. V was trimmed by 6 bases and J by 7 bases, leaving 18 bases between them. CDR3 coding DNA: TGCAGTGCCTTAGAAGGACAGACTTCTGGCTACACCTTC. Translated, it gives CSALEGQTSGYTF.

This clonotype was seen ten or more times. V is TRBV19 and J is TRBJ2-1; a possible D gene is TRBD2 (5 bases). V was cut by 5 bases and J by 5 bases, with 16 bases left in between. Per germline, CDR1 LNHDA and CDR2 SQIVND (reference sequence). The CDR3 has 15 residues. Here the CDR3 DNA reads TGTGCCAGTAGTTGGGTTGGGAGAGGGCACAATGAGCAGTTCTTC. Amino acid sequence: CASSWVGRGHNEQFF.

V is TRBV12-3 or TRBV12-4 and J is TRBJ2-7; 10 positions match TRBD2. V was clipped by 6 bases and J by 9 bases; unmatched bases: 2. The length of the CDR3 is 11 residues. The chain's CDR3 is CASSSSGGQYF. The CDR3 region has the DNA TGTGCCAGCAGCTCTAGCGGGGGGCAGTACTTC.

This clonotype turned up a few times. The chain combines TRBV20-1 with TRBJ1-5; D is undetermined. The length of the CDR3 is 13 residues. V shed 3 bases and J shed 3 bases, with 9 bases lying between them. Germline V gene lookup returns CDR1 DFQATT and CDR2 SNEGSKA (reference sequence). CDR3 sequence: CSARETINQPQHF. Here the CDR3 DNA reads TGCAGTGCTAGGGAGACCATCAATCAGCCCCAGCATTTT.

Here the CDR3 reads CASSYTERTEAFF. The CDR3 nucleotides read TGTGCCAGCAGCTACACAGAGCGAACTGAAGCTTTCTTT. V and J are TRBV2 and TRBJ1-1; no clear D gene. Trimming left V 6 bases short and J 5 bases short, with 13 bases between. The CDR3 is made up of 13 amino acids. From germline, CDR1 is SNHLY and CDR2 FYNNEI. The whole variable domain, remainder taken from reference TRBV2 and TRBJ1-1, is EPEVTQTPSHQVTQMGQEVILRCVPISNHLYFYWYRQILGQKVEFLVSFYNNEISEKSEIFDDQFSVERPDGSNFTLKIRSTKLEDSAMYFCASSYTERTEAFFGQGTRLTVV.

The chain links TRBV5-1 to TRBJ2-1; TRBD1 is a possible D gene (5 bases). CDR1 is SGHRS, CDR2 YFSETQ, per germline. V lost 8 bases, J lost 5 bases, and 20 bases lay in between. The CDR3 extends over 15 amino acids. The CDR3 is CASRPGQLVDNEQFF. The CDR3 coding sequence is TGCGCCAGTAGACCAGGGCAGTTGGTGGACAATGAGCAGTTCTTC. The full variable domain, its missing parts supplied by reference TRBV5-1 and TRBJ2-1, is KAGVTQTPRYLIKTRGQQVTLSCSPISGHRSVSWYQQTPGQGLQFLFEYFSETQRNKGNFPGRFSGRQFSNSRSEMNVSTLELGDSALYLCASRPGQLVDNEQFFGPGTRLTVL.

This clonotype came up a few times. As DNA, the CDR3 is TGTGCCAGCAGTACCGGGACAGGGAAGTGGAATGAGCAGTTCTTC. The encoded protein is CASSTGTGKWNEQFF. The gene calls are TRBV12-3 or TRBV12-4 and TRBJ2-1; 9 nucleotides agree with TRBD1. The CDR3 consists of 15 residues. V shed 5 bases, J shed 7 bases, and the junction held 9 bases outside the gene matches.